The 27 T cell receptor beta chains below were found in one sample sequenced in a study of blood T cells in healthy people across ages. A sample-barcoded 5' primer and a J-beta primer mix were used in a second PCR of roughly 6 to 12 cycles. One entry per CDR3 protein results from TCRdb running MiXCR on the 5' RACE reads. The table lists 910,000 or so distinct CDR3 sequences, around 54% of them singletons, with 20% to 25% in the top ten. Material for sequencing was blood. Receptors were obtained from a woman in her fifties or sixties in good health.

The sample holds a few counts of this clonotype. CDR3 in DNA: TGTGCCAGCAGTGCCTTTGGGGGGAATGAAGCTTTCTTT. It encodes CASSAFGGNEAFF. The rearrangement links TRBV6-5 to TRBJ1-1; the D gene is possibly TRBD1 (5 bases). This CDR3 has 13 amino acids. Trimming stripped 5 bases from V and 7 bases from J, with 14 bases between. The germline gives CDR1 MNHEY, CDR2 SVGAGI.

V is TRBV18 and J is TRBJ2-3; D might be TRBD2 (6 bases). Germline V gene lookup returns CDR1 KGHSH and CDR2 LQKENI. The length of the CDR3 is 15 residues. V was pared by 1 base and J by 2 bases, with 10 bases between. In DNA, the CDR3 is TGTGCCAGCTCACCACGGGGACTCCTCACAGATACGCAGTATTTT. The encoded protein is CASSPRGLLTDTQYF. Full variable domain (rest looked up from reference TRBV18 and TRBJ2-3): NAGVMQNPRHLVRRRGQEARLRCSPMKGHSHVYWYRQLPEEGLKFMVYLQKENIIDESGMPKERFSAEFPKEGPSILRIQQVVRGDSAAYFCASSPRGLLTDTQYFGPGTRLTVL.

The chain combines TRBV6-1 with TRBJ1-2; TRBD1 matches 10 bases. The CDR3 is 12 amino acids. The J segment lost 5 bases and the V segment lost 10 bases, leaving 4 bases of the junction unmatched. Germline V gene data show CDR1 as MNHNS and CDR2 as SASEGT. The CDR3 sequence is CATGGQGYGYTF. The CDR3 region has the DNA TGTGCCACCGGGGGACAGGGGTATGGCTACACCTTC.

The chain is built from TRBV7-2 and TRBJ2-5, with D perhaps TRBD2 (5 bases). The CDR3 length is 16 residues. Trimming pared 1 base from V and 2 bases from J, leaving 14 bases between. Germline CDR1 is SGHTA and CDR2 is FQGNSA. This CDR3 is CASSLVNSVPQETQYF. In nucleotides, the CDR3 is TGTGCCAGCAGCTTAGTCAATAGCGTACCACAAGAGACCCAGTACTTC. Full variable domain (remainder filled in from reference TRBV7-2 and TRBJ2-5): GAGVSQSPSNKVTEKGKDVELRCDPISGHTALYWYRQSLGQGLEFLIYFQGNSAPDKSGLPSDRFSAERTGGSVSTLTIQRTQQEDSAVYLCASSLVNSVPQETQYFGPGTRLLVL.

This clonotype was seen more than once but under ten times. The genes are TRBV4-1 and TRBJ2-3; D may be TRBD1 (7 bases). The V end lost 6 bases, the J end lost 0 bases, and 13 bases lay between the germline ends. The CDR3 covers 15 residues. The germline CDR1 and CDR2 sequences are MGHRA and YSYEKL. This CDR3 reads CASRRRGTSTDTQYF. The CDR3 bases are TGCGCCAGCAGGCGCAGGGGGACTAGCACAGATACGCAGTATTTT.

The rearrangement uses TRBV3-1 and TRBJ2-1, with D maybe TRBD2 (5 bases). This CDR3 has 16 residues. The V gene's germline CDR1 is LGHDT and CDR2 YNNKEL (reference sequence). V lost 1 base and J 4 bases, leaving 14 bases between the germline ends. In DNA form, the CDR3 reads TGTGCCAGCAGCCAAGGTGATAGCGTAATATACAATGAGCAGTTCTTC. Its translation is CASSQGDSVIYNEQFF.

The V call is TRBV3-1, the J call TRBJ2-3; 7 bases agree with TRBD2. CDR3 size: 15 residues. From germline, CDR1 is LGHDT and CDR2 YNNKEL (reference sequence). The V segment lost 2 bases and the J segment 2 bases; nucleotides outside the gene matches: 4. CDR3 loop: CASSQSAGDTDTQYF. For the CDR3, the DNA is TGTGCCAGCAGCCAATCTGCGGGAGACACAGATACGCAGTATTTT.

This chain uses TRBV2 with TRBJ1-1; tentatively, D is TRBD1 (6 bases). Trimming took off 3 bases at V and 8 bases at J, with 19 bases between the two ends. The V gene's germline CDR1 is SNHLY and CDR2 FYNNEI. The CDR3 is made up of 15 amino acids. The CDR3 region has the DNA TGTGCCAGCAGTGACGTTATGGTGAGGGGGTGGGAAGCTTTCTTT. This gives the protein CASSDVMVRGWEAFF.

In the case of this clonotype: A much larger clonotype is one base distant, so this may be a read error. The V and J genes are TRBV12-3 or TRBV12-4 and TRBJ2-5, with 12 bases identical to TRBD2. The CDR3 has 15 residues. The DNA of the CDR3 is TGTGCCAACAGTCCTCATCTAGCGGGAGGGCAGACCCAGTACTTC. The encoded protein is CANSPHLAGGQTQYF.

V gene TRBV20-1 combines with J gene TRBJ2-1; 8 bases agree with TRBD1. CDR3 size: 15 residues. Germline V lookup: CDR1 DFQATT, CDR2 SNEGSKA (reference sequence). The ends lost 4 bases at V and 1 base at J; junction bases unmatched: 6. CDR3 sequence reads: CSAIRTGGSYNEQFF. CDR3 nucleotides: TGCAGTGCTATTCGAACAGGGGGATCCTACAATGAGCAGTTCTTC.

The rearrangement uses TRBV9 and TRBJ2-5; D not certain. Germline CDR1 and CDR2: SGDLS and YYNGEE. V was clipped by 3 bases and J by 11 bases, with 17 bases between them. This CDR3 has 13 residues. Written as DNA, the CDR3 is TGTGCCAGCAGCGACGGACCGAACAATGAGCAGTACTTC. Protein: CASSDGPNNEQYF.

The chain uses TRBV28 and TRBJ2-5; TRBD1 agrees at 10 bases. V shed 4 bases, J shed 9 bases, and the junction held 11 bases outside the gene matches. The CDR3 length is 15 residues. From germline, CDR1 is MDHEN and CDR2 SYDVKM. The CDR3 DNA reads TGTGCCAGCAGTTCCCCGGGACAGGGGTACGAGGCCCAGTACTTC. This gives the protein CASSSPGQGYEAQYF.

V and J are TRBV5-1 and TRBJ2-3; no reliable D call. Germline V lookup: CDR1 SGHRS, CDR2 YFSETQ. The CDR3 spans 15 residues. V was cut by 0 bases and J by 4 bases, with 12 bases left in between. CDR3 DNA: TGCGCCAGCAGCTTGGGACGCCCTCGAGCAGATACGCAGTATTTT. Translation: CASSLGRPRADTQYF.

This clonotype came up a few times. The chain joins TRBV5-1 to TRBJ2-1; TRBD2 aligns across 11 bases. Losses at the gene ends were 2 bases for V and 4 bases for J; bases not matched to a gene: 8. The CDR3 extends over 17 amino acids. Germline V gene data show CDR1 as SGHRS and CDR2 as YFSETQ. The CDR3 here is CASSFGTSGAQYNEQFF. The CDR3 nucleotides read TGCGCCAGCAGCTTCGGGACTAGCGGAGCCCAGTACAATGAGCAGTTCTTC. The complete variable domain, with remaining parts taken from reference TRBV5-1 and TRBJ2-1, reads KAGVTQTPRYLIKTRGQQVTLSCSPISGHRSVSWYQQTPGQGLQFLFEYFSETQRNKGNFPGRFSGRQFSNSRSEMNVSTLELGDSALYLCASSFGTSGAQYNEQFFGPGTRLTVL.

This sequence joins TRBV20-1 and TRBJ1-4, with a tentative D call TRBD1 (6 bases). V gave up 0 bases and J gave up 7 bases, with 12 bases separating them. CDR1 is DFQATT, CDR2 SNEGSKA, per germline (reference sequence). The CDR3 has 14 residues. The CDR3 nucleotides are TGCAGTGCTAGAGATCCCAGGGGTTCTGAAAAACTGTTTTTT. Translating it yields CSARDPRGSEKLFF.

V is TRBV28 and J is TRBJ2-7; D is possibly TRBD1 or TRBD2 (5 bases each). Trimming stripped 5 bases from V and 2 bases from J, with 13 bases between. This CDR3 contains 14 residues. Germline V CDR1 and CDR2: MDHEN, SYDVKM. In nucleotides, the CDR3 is TGTGCCAGCAGTCTCTGGGACGTACCCTACGAGCAGTACTTC. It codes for CASSLWDVPYEQYF.

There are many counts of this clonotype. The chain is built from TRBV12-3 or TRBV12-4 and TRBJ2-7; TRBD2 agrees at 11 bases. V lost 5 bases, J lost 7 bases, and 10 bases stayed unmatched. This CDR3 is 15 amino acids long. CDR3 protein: CASSELAGGVGEQYF. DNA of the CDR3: TGTGCCAGCAGTGAGCTAGCGGGAGGTGTTGGAGAGCAGTACTTC.

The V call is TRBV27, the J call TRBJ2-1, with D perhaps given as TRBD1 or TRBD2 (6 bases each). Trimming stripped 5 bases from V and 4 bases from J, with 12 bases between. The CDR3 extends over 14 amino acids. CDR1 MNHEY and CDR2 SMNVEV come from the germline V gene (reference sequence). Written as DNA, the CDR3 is TGTGCCAGCAGTCTCCGGGGGCAGTACAATGAGCAGTTCTTC. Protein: CASSLRGQYNEQFF.

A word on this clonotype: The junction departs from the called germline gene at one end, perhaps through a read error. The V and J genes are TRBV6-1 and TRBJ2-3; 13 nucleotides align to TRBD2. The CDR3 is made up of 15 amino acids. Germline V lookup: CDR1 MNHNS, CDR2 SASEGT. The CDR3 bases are TGTGCCAGCACTGGACTAGCGGGAGTCCCAGATGCGCAGTATTTT. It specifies CASTGLAGVPDAQYF.

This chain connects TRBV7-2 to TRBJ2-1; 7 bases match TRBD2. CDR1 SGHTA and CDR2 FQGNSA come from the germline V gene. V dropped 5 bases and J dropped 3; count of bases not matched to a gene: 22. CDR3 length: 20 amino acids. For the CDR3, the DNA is TGTGCCAGCAGCCATCCGGAGCGGGAACAAAGACGAATAGGCTACAATGAGCAGTTCTTC. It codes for CASSHPEREQRRIGYNEQFF.

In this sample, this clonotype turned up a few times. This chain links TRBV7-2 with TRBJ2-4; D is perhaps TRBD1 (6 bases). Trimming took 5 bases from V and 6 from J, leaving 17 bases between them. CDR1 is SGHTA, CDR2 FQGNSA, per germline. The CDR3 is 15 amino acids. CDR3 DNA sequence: TGTGCCAGCAGCACAGGGTTTGGCGCGTTAAACATTCAGTACTTC. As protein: CASSTGFGALNIQYF.

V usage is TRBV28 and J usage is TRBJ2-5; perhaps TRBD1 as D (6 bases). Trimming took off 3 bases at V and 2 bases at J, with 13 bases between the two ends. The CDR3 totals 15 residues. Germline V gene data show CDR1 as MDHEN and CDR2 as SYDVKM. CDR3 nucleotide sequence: TGTGCCAGCAGTTTTCCCCTACAGGGACAAGAGACCCAGTACTTC. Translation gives CASSFPLQGQETQYF.

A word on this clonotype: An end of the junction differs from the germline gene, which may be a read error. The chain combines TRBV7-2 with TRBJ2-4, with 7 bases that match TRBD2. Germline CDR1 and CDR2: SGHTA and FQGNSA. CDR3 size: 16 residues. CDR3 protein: CACSPAGALAKNIQYF. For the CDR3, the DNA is TGTGCCTGCAGTCCGGCGGGAGCGCTAGCCAAAAACATTCAGTACTTC.

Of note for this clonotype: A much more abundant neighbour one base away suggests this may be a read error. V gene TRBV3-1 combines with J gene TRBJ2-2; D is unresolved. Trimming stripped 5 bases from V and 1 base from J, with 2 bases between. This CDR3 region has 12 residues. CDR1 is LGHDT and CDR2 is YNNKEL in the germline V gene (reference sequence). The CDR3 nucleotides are TGTGCCAGCAGCATGAACACCGGGGAGCTGTTTTTT. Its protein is CASSMNTGELFF.

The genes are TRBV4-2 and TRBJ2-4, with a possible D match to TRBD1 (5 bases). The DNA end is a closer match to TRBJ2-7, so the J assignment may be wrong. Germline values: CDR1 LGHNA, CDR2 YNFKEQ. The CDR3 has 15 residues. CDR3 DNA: TGTGCCAGCAGCCAAGGAAAAGGGGTAGCCTACGAGCAGTACTTC. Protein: CASSQGKGVAYEQYF.

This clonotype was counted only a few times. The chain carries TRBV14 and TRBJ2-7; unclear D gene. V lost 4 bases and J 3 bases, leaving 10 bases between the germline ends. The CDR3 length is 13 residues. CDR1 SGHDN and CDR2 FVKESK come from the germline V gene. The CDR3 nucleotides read TGTGCCAGCAGCCGACACTCCTACTACGAGCAGTACTTC. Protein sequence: CASSRHSYYEQYF.

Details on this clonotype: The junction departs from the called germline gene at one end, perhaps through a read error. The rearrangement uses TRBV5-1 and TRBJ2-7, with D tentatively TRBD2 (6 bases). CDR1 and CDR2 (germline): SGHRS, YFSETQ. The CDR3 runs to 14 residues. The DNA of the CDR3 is TGCGCCAGCACCTTGGGGACTGGCGGATACGAGCAGTACTTC. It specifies CASTLGTGGYEQYF.